The 28 T cell receptor beta chains listed next were all sequenced from one sample in a study of breast tumors, draining lymph nodes, adjacent tissues. Axillary draining lymph nodes of breast cancer patients supplied the node samples. TCRdb ran MiXCR on the multiplex PCR reads and lists one entry per CDR3 protein. The repertoire holds 200,000 or so distinct CDR3 sequences, with roughly 31% as singletons. The sequenced sample consisted of axillary lymph node tissue. These receptors were taken from a female donor with breast cancer. Some clones in this sample may be carry-over from other donors' samples.

This clonotype was picked up many times. V and J are TRBV5-5 and TRBJ1-2; 7 positions match TRBD1. V dropped 5 bases and J dropped 2; count of bases not matched to a gene: 3. Germline CDR1 is SGHKS and CDR2 is YYEKEE (reference sequence). This CDR3 spans 13 amino acids. CDR3 DNA: TGTGCCAGCAGACCGACAGGGAACTATGGCTACACCTTC. This gives the protein CASRPTGNYGYTF.

The genes are TRBV5-1 and TRBJ2-5; D might be TRBD1 (6 bases). Germline V CDR1 and CDR2: SGHRS, YFSETQ. The ends were cut back, 6 bases at V and 4 bases at J, with 25 bases in the middle. The CDR3 length is 17 residues. CDR3 in amino acids: CASNLVSGQGVGETQYF. The CDR3 DNA follows: TGCGCCAGCAACTTAGTTTCGGGACAAGGAGTGGGAGAGACCCAGTACTTC.

The V and J genes are TRBV5-1 and TRBJ2-7, with D perhaps TRBD1 (6 bases). Germline V gene data show CDR1 as SGHRS and CDR2 as YFSETQ. The CDR3 is 15 amino acids. The ends were cut back, 4 bases at V and 4 bases at J, with 18 bases in the middle. The CDR3 region is CASSPVPGQSYEQYF. CDR3 DNA sequence: TGCGCCAGCAGCCCCGTTCCAGGACAGAGTTACGAGCAGTACTTC.

This clonotype was picked up many times. The chain combines TRBV6-5 with TRBJ1-2; D gene ambiguous. There are 15 residues in the CDR3. Germline CDR1 is MNHEY and CDR2 is SVGAGI. The V end lost 7 bases, the J end lost 4 bases, and 19 bases lay between the germline ends. CDR3 amino acids: CASTKGSHRTYGYTF. The CDR3 DNA is TGTGCCAGCACTAAAGGATCCCATCGGACCTATGGCTACACCTTC.

This clonotype was seen ten or more times. The CDR3 DNA follows: TGTGCCAGTACCACCTGGGAGACCGGAAACACCATATATTTT. Protein product: CASTTWETGNTIYF. This chain connects TRBV19 to TRBJ1-3; no clear D gene. Germline CDR1 reads LNHDA; CDR2 reads SQIVND (reference sequence). CDR3 length: 14 amino acids. V lost 7 bases and J 4 bases, leaving 14 bases between the germline ends.

This clonotype showed up many times. The rearrangement uses TRBV20-1 and TRBJ1-4; no clear D gene. V lost 0 bases and J lost 7, with 18 bases in between. Germline lookup yields CDR1 DFQATT and CDR2 SNEGSKA (reference sequence). The CDR3 is 16 amino acids. The CDR3 region is CSARDKVRTPGEKLFF. For the CDR3, the DNA is TGCAGTGCTAGAGATAAGGTGCGGACCCCGGGTGAAAAACTGTTTTTT.

This clonotype has ten or more counts. J is TRBJ2-7 and V is TRBV15; 7 positions agree with TRBD1. Germline CDR1 is LNHNV and CDR2 is YYDKDF (reference sequence). This CDR3 spans 14 amino acids. The ends lost 5 bases at V and 0 bases at J; junction bases unmatched: 4. Here the CDR3 reads CATSAGGSSYEQYF. CDR3 sequence (DNA): TGTGCCACCAGCGCAGGGGGTAGCTCCTACGAGCAGTACTTC.

This clonotype has a count of ten or more. The chain combines TRBV9 with TRBJ2-7, with D perhaps matching TRBD2 (5 bases). V shed 4 bases and J shed 3 bases, with 11 bases lying between them. Germline V gives CDR1 SGDLS, CDR2 YYNGEE. This CDR3 has 13 residues. CDR3 amino acids: CASSPGVGYEQYF. The CDR3, as DNA: TGTGCCAGCAGCCCCGGGGTAGGCTACGAGCAGTACTTC.

This clonotype was observed a handful of times. This clone may be a read error of a much larger clone one base away. The CDR3 sequence is CASSIHNYAQYF. The DNA for the CDR3 is TGTGCCAGCAGCATCCACAACTACGCGCAGTACTTC. The chain uses TRBV11-2 and TRBJ2-7, with unresolved D. CDR3 length: 12 amino acids. Looked up from germline, CDR1 is SGHAT and CDR2 is FQNNGV.

This clonotype was found many times. The chain uses TRBV7-2 and TRBJ2-3; D is perhaps TRBD2 (5 bases). With 5 bases removed from V and 2 bases from J, the gap between germline ends came to 14 bases. This CDR3 has 15 residues. CDR1 SGHTA and CDR2 FQGNSA come from the germline V gene. This CDR3 is CASSPVLAYTDTQYF. The DNA of the CDR3 is TGTGCCAGCAGCCCCGTCCTAGCTTACACAGATACGCAGTATTTT.

The table lists this clonotype with many counts. The chain links TRBV5-1 to TRBJ1-5; possible D gene TRBD1, 6 bases. The germline V gene encodes CDR1 SGHRS and CDR2 YFSETQ. The CDR3 has 15 amino acids. Between the trimmed V and J ends, which lost 4 bases and 6 bases, there was a span of 17 bases. The CDR3 region has the DNA TGCGCCAGCAGCCCGGGCGGGGGGCTTGGTCAGCCCCAGCATTTT. Translated: CASSPGGGLGQPQHF.

This clonotype was observed many times. The chain joins TRBV6-2 or TRBV6-3 to TRBJ2-5, with TRBD1 matching over 8 bases. With 6 bases clipped from V and 4 bases from J, the junction kept 4 bases outside the gene matches. Germline-derived CDR1 and CDR2 are MNHEY and SVGEGT. The CDR3 has 13 residues. As DNA, the CDR3 is TGTGCCAGCAGAACAGGGGGAAGAGAGACCCAGTACTTC. This gives the protein CASRTGGRETQYF.

In its sample, this clonotype was seen a few times. The junction differs from germline at one of its ends, possibly a read error. The V and J genes are TRBV18 and TRBJ1-5; the D gene is possibly TRBD1 (6 bases). Germline values: CDR1 KGHSH, CDR2 LQKENI. This CDR3 comprises 13 residues. The CDR3 here is CASSPDSSQPQHF. Here the CDR3 DNA reads TGTGCCAGCTCGCCGGACAGCAGTCAGCCCCAGCATTTT.

V gene TRBV7-3 combines with J gene TRBJ2-3; D may be TRBD1 (5 bases). The J call may be wrong; the DNA end is better matched by TRBJ1-5. This CDR3 comprises 15 residues. Germline-derived CDR1 and CDR2 are SGHTA and FQGTGA. In DNA form, the CDR3 reads TGTGCCAGTGGGCTGACTAGCGGGACCACAGATACGCAGCATTTT. It yields the protein CASGLTSGTTDTQHF.

The J gene is TRBJ2-3, the V gene TRBV4-1, with D possibly being TRBD1 (6 bases). V shed 2 bases and J shed 5 bases, with 20 bases lying between them. This CDR3 is 17 amino acids long. Germline lookup yields CDR1 MGHRA and CDR2 YSYEKL. In DNA, the CDR3 is TGCGCCAGCAGCCAATCCGCTCCCCGCGGCAGGGGAGATACGCAGTATTTT. Protein sequence: CASSQSAPRGRGDTQYF.

This clonotype came up a few times. Germline is not matched at one junction end, which may reflect a read error. The V and J genes are TRBV18 and TRBJ2-5; 7 bases fit TRBD2. This CDR3 contains 14 residues. Germline values: CDR1 KGHSH, CDR2 LQKENI. The CDR3: CASSPTSDQEAQYF. The CDR3 coding sequence is TGTGCCAGCTCACCTACTAGCGACCAAGAGGCCCAGTACTTC.

The rearrangement joins TRBV2 to TRBJ1-6; no clear D gene. V lost 8 bases and J lost 7, with 15 bases in between. The CDR3 covers 14 residues. Germline V gene sequence: CDR1 SNHLY, CDR2 FYNNEI. The CDR3 nucleotides read TGTGCCAGCTCGTCAGGTGTGGGAAATTCACCCCTCCACTTT. Its protein is CASSSGVGNSPLHF.

This clonotype was observed once. The genes are TRBV5-6 and TRBJ1-1; D possibly corresponds to TRBD1 (5 bases). The length of the CDR3 is 14 residues. Germline assignment: CDR1 SGHDT and CDR2 YYEEEE. Trimming took 2 bases from V and 3 from J, leaving 11 bases between them. DNA for the CDR3: TGTGCCAGCAGCTTCGGGGGGGGTGACACTGAAGCTTTCTTT. Protein: CASSFGGGDTEAFF.

For this clonotype: Being one base from a much bigger clone, this may be a read error. The chain combines TRBV7-9 with TRBJ1-2, with D maybe TRBD1 (5 bases). CDR1 is SEHNR and CDR2 is FQNEAQ in the germline V gene (reference sequence). This CDR3 spans 15 amino acids. The CDR3: CASSLGDRDYGGYPF. The DNA of the CDR3 is TGTGCCAGCAGCTTGGGGGACCGAGACTATGGTGGCTACCCCTTC.

This clonotype was seen only once. Just one base apart from a much larger clone, this may be a read error. This chain's CDR3 is CASPSGSVREDEQYF. The CDR3 nucleotides read TGTGCCAGCCCTAGCGGGAGCGTTCGAGAGGACGAGCAGTACTTC. The chain couples TRBV6-1 to TRBJ2-7; 10 bases line up with TRBD2. V gave up 8 bases and J gave up 5 bases; unmatched junction bases: 12. Germline CDR1 and CDR2: MNHNS and SASEGT. CDR3 length: 15 residues.

V gene TRBV20-1 combines with J gene TRBJ2-7; maybe TRBD1 (6 bases). V lost 6 bases, J lost 6 bases, and 27 bases lay in between. CDR3 length: 16 residues. CDR1 and CDR2 (germline): DFQATT, SNEGSKA (reference sequence). CDR3 coding DNA: TGCAGTGCACCCCCGAGGGGGTACAGTGCTTCTCGCGAGCAGTACTTC. Encoded protein: CSAPPRGYSASREQYF.

The sample holds many counts of this clonotype. The chain has TRBV20-1 and TRBJ1-6, with D tentatively TRBD1 (5 bases). This CDR3 has 16 residues. Germline loops: CDR1 DFQATT, CDR2 SNEGSKA (reference sequence). V lost 3 bases and J 7 bases, leaving 19 bases between the germline ends. CDR3 residues: CSARGWGGTKNSPLHF. The CDR3 DNA reads TGCAGTGCTAGGGGTTGGGGCGGGACTAAGAATTCACCCCTCCACTTT.

The chain recombines TRBV29-1 with TRBJ1-5; the D is unclear. The CDR3 sequence is 17 residues long. Looked up from germline, CDR1 is SQVTM and CDR2 is ANQGSEA. The CDR3 DNA follows: TGCAGTGCCAGCTCACCCTACCCTGGGAGCAAAGAGAAAGCCCAGCATTTT. Its protein product is CSASSPYPGSKEKAQHF.

The V gene is TRBV6-4, the J gene TRBJ2-7; 7 bases are shared with TRBD1. Per the germline V gene, CDR1 is MRHNA and CDR2 is SNTAGT. CDR3 length: 16 residues. The V gene end was trimmed by 0 bases and the J gene end by 0 bases; junction bases not matched to a gene: 5. In nucleotides, the CDR3 is TGTGCCAGCAGTGACTCCGGGACAGCGAACTCCTACGAGCAGTACTTC. It is translated as CASSDSGTANSYEQYF.

At least ten counts were recorded for this clonotype. The chain couples TRBV5-6 to TRBJ2-7, with 7 bases lining up with TRBD2. V trimming: 0 bases; J trimming: 3 bases; junction bases outside the gene matches: 9. Germline V lookup: CDR1 SGHDT, CDR2 YYEEEE. This CDR3 spans 16 amino acids. In DNA form, the CDR3 reads TGTGCCAGCAGCTTGGGGCCGGGGACTAAAAGCTACGAGCAGTACTTC. Protein: CASSLGPGTKSYEQYF.

The sample holds many counts of this clonotype. The chain combines TRBV11-2 with TRBJ2-5; unclear D gene. V lost 3 bases and J lost 4, with 12 bases in between. This CDR3 has 14 residues. Germline V gene data show CDR1 as SGHAT and CDR2 as FQNNGV. In DNA form, the CDR3 reads TGTGCCAGCAGCTTTTCGAATAGCAGAGAGACCCAGTACTTC. Protein sequence: CASSFSNSRETQYF.

In its sample, this clonotype was seen many times. This sequence joins TRBV20-1 and TRBJ1-5; possibly TRBD1 for D (6 bases). The length of the CDR3 is 16 residues. V lost 0 bases, J lost 6 bases, and 18 bases lay in between. CDR1 is DFQATT, CDR2 SNEGSKA, per germline (reference sequence). The CDR3 loop is CSARDPSGARSQPQHF. The CDR3 coding sequence is TGCAGTGCTAGAGATCCCTCGGGGGCTAGAAGTCAGCCCCAGCATTTT.

This clonotype came up a few times. The V and J genes are TRBV6-2 or TRBV6-3 and TRBJ2-5; 7 bases line up with TRBD2. This CDR3 is 13 amino acids long. The V and J ends lost 8 bases and 2 bases, in that order; junction bases with no gene match: 5. Germline assignment: CDR1 MNHEY and CDR2 SVGEGT. The CDR3 bases are TGTGCCAGCGGGGGGGACGTTCAAGAGACCCAGTACTTC. Its translation is CASGGDVQETQYF.